The rows below give T cell receptor beta chains drawn from one sample of a study of blood T cell repertoires in COVID-19. Measured with immunoSEQ multiplex PCR; TCRdb has only the in-frame clones, and not every one. The table records roughly 81,000 clones, approximately 91% of them present only once. Sample: peripheral blood. The receptors derive from a man aged 70 or older with active or convalescent COVID-19. Both conserved end residues are part of each CDR3. Each record gives: V gene, D gene, clone size, J gene, CDR3 DNA, CDR3 protein. D genes are given only for firm matches. Not every row has a clone size; where given, it reads once, few, many or a size class.

TRBV7-2,-,-,TRBJ1-2,TGTGCCAGCAGCGCCGTAGGCGCAGGAGGCTATGGCTACACCTTC,CASSAVGAGGYGYTF
TRBV20-1,-,-,TRBJ1-5,TGCAGTGCTAGTCGGGGAACCGGCGGGCAGCCCCAGCATTTT,CSASRGTGGQPQHF
TRBV18,-,-,TRBJ1-1,TGTGCCAGCTCACTTAAATTCGGGGGAGACACTGAAGCTTTCTTT,CASSLKFGGDTEAFF
TRBV20-1,-,-,TRBJ2-4,TGCAGTGCTAGTTCTAGAGGCGAAAACATTCAGTACTTC,CSASSRGENIQYF
TRBV7-3,TRBD2,-,TRBJ2-1,TGTGCCAGCAGCTTACTAGCGGGGTCCTACAATGAGCAGTTCTTC,CASSLLAGSYNEQFF
TRBV12-3/TRBV12-4,-,-,TRBJ1-1,TGTGCCAGCAGTTTCGGGGGGCCCACTGAAGCTTTCTTT,CASSFGGPTEAFF
TRBV6-5,-,-,TRBJ2-7,TGTGCCAGCACCAGAGGACAGATGCTCGAGCAGTACTTC,CASTRGQMLEQYF
TRBV10-3,TRBD1,-,TRBJ1-3,TGTGCCACCGGCTCGACAGGGGGCACTGGAAACACCATATATTTT,CATGSTGGTGNTIYF
TRBV28,-,-,TRBJ1-2,TGTGCCAGCATCACCGGCCAAGCGGGGGGCTACACCTTC,CASITGQAGGYTF
TRBV27,TRBD2,-,TRBJ2-3,TGTGCCAGTACAGATAAACTTCGGGGGGGCCCCACAGATACGCAGTATTTT,CASTDKLRGGPTDTQYF
TRBV19,TRBD2,once,TRBJ2-4,TGTGCCAGTAGCCGGGGGACTAGCGGGTTAATCGGAAACATTCAGTACTTC,CASSRGTSGLIGNIQYF
TRBV19,-,-,TRBJ1-4,TGTGCCAGTAGTGTGACAGATGATAATGAAAAACTGTTTTTT,CASSVTDDNEKLFF
TRBV2,TRBD1,-,TRBJ1-1,TGTGCCAGCAGAGACAGGGTGAACACTGAAGCTTTCTTT,CASRDRVNTEAFF
TRBV2,TRBD1,-,TRBJ1-2,TGTGCCAGCAGTGAAGCTCCGGCAGGGGGCGGGTATGGCTACACCTTC,CASSEAPAGGGYGYTF
TRBV28,TRBD1,-,TRBJ1-2,TGTGCCAGCAGCCCACCGGGGGACAGGGGTGGCTACACCTTC,CASSPPGDRGGYTF
TRBV4-3,TRBD2,-,TRBJ2-5,TGCGCCAGCAGCCAAGAGGGACTAGCGGGGGAGGAAGAGACCCAGTACTTC,CASSQEGLAGEEETQYF
TRBV27,-,-,TRBJ1-5,TGTGCCAGCAGTTTTGGGGGGAGCAATCAGCCCCAGCATTTT,CASSFGGSNQPQHF
TRBV5-1,-,-,TRBJ1-6,TGCGCCAGCAGCTTGGAGGGACTGATAAATTCACCCCTCCACTTT,CASSLEGLINSPLHF
TRBV18,TRBD1,-,TRBJ1-2,TGTGCCAGCTCGTTCGGACAGGGGGCACCCTATGGCTACACCTTC,CASSFGQGAPYGYTF
TRBV6-1,-,-,TRBJ2-2,TGTGCCAGCAGTGAAGCTGGAGGGCACACCGGGGAGCTGTTTTTT,CASSEAGGHTGELFF
TRBV5-1,-,-,TRBJ2-7,TGCGCCAGCAGCTTAACCCAGGGCTACGAGCAGTACTTC,CASSLTQGYEQYF
TRBV24-1,TRBD1,few,TRBJ1-4,TGTGCCACCAGCAGGGGACAGGCCCTTTTTAATGAAAAACTGTTTTTT,CATSRGQALFNEKLFF